Below, 18 T cell receptor beta chains from the same sample are listed, as sequenced in a study of beta chain features in type 1 diabetes. The investigators reverse transcribed all of the isolated RNA, so they sequenced expressed TCRB transcripts. Assay: immunoSEQ multiplex PCR; the TCRdb copy retains only in-frame clones and omits some. The sample holds hundreds of thousands of clones, around 15% seen once. The sequenced sample was naive CD4+ T cells from blood. The receptors were gathered from a man aged 18 to 30 in good health.

The chain employs TRBV5-1 and TRBJ2-3, with 8 bases matching TRBD2. With V trimmed by 4 bases and J by 3 bases, 19 bases remained unmatched. The CDR3 is 19 amino acids. Germline loops: CDR1 SGHRS, CDR2 YFSETQ. CDR3 nucleotides: TGCGCCAGCAGCCGTCCCCCGGGGAGAGCGGGAGATGTGACAGATACGCAGTATTTT. Translating gives CASSRPPGRAGDVTDTQYF.

This clone has just a few counts. The gene calls are TRBV14 and TRBJ1-1; 7 nucleotides line up with TRBD1. The germline gives CDR1 SGHDN, CDR2 FVKESK. With V trimmed by 4 bases and J by 7 bases, 9 bases remained unmatched. This CDR3 contains 14 residues. The CDR3 DNA reads TGTGCCAGCAGCCCGTATGTCCGGGACAGTGAAGCTTTCTTT. Translating it yields CASSPYVRDSEAFF. Together with reference TRBV14 and TRBJ1-1, the CDR3 gives the full variable domain: EAGVTQFPSHSVIEKGQTVTLRCDPISGHDNLYWYRRVMGKEIKFLLHFVKESKQDESGMPNNRFLAERTGGTYSTLKVQPAELEDSGVYFCASSPYVRDSEAFFGQGTRLTVV.

This clone appeared a few times. V is TRBV28 and J is TRBJ1-1; TRBD1 is a possible D gene (5 bases). Trimming pared 3 bases from V and 0 bases from J, leaving 11 bases between. The CDR3 extends over 15 amino acids. Germline lookup yields CDR1 MDHEN and CDR2 SYDVKM. In DNA form, the CDR3 reads TGTGCCAGCAGTTTCTATCGGGGCTTGAACACTGAAGCTTTCTTT. It encodes CASSFYRGLNTEAFF.

This rearrangement joins TRBV7-9 to TRBJ1-5, with D possibly matching TRBD1 (6 bases). V gave up 5 bases and J gave up 2 bases, with 13 bases separating them. The CDR3 runs 15 residues. The V gene's germline CDR1 is SEHNR and CDR2 FQNEAQ (reference sequence). The chain's CDR3 is CASSPQGTGNQPQHF. The CDR3 region has the DNA TGTGCCAGCAGCCCCCAGGGGACGGGCAATCAGCCCCAGCATTTT.

The chain uses TRBV28 and TRBJ1-6; weak D call: TRBD1 (5 bases). Per the germline V gene, CDR1 is MDHEN and CDR2 is SYDVKM. The CDR3 extends over 14 amino acids. V shed 2 bases and J shed 10 bases, with 12 bases lying between them. The CDR3 bases are TGTGCCAGCAGTTTACGGTTCAGGGCATCACCCCTCCACTTT. It is translated as CASSLRFRASPLHF. The variable domain in full, completed from reference TRBV28 and TRBJ1-6, reads DVKVTQSSRYLVKRTGEKVFLECVQDMDHENMFWYRQDPGLGLRLIYFSYDVKMKEKGDIPEGYSVSREKKERFSLILESASTNQTSMYLCASSLRFRASPLHFGNGTRLTVT.

This chain links TRBV5-6 with TRBJ2-3; the D is unclear. The CDR3 is 18 residues long. The germline V gene encodes CDR1 SGHDT and CDR2 YYEEEE. V lost 0 bases and J 2 bases, leaving 19 bases between the germline ends. CDR3 sequence: CASSLAGSFLANTDTQYF. The CDR3 coding sequence is TGTGCCAGCAGCTTGGCCGGGTCCTTCTTAGCTAACACAGATACGCAGTATTTT.

The J gene is TRBJ2-5, the V gene TRBV6-5; perhaps TRBD2 as D (5 bases). The germline gives CDR1 MNHEY, CDR2 SVGAGI. The CDR3 is 14 residues long. V was cut by 6 bases and J by 5 bases, with 16 bases left in between. The chain's CDR3 is CASRFPGVRETQYF. CDR3 nucleotides: TGTGCCAGCAGATTCCCCGGGGTCCGGGAGACCCAGTACTTC.

V usage is TRBV19 and J usage is TRBJ1-2; D may be TRBD1 (5 bases). The CDR3 has 15 residues. From germline, CDR1 is LNHDA and CDR2 SQIVND (reference sequence). Trimming took off 9 bases at V and 4 bases at J, with 21 bases between the two ends. CDR3 region: CASRPQQVRTYGYTF. For the CDR3, the DNA is TGTGCCAGCCGACCCCAACAGGTTAGGACCTATGGCTACACCTTC.

This chain uses TRBV7-2 with TRBJ2-3; D is uncertain. The CDR3 consists of 15 residues. Per germline, CDR1 SGHTA and CDR2 FQGNSA. The ends were cut back, 5 bases at V and 4 bases at J, with 16 bases in the middle. For the CDR3, the DNA is TGTGCCAGCAGCCAATCTGAGGCGACACCAGATACGCAGTATTTT. Amino acid sequence: CASSQSEATPDTQYF.

The sample holds a few counts of this clone. The CDR3: CASSLGASGFAYEQYF. As DNA, the CDR3 is TGTGCCAGCAGCTTAGGGGCTAGCGGCTTCGCCTACGAGCAGTACTTC. This sequence joins TRBV7-2 and TRBJ2-7; 7 nucleotides line up with TRBD2. This CDR3 is 16 amino acids long. V was clipped by 1 base and J by 2 bases; unmatched bases: 8. Germline V gene lookup returns CDR1 SGHTA and CDR2 FQGNSA.

This chain joins TRBV4-1 and TRBJ2-1, with D perhaps given as TRBD1 or TRBD2 (6 bases each). Germline V gene lookup returns CDR1 MGHRA and CDR2 YSYEKL. Trimming cost V 1 base and J 9 bases, with 19 bases left between them. CDR3 size: 16 residues. CDR3 bases: TGCGCCAGCAGCCAAGCCTCCTTTGAGGGGGGCACTGAGCAGTTCTTC. This codes for CASSQASFEGGTEQFF.

This clone was found once. The V gene is TRBV6-5, the J gene TRBJ2-3; the D gene is possibly TRBD1 (6 bases). This CDR3 contains 14 residues. V was clipped by 2 bases and J by 3 bases, with 9 bases between them. The germline gives CDR1 MNHEY, CDR2 SVGAGI. The CDR3 reads CASSYRQATDTQYF. CDR3 in DNA: TGTGCCAGCAGTTACCGACAGGCTACAGATACGCAGTATTTT.

Concerning this clone itself: The identical CDR3 is also encoded by other nucleotide sequences in the sample. The chain recombines TRBV20-1 with TRBJ2-7; D unresolved. The CDR3 spans 10 residues. Germline lookup yields CDR1 DFQATT and CDR2 SNEGSKA (reference sequence). V gave up 3 bases and J gave up 2 bases, with 2 bases separating them. CDR3 sequence: CSASPYEQYF. DNA for the CDR3: TGCAGTGCTAGCCCCTACGAGCAGTACTTC.

This clone was observed a few times. At one end, the junction sequence differs from germline, possibly due to a read error. This chain connects TRBV7-7 to TRBJ2-7; D is possibly TRBD1 or TRBD2 (5 bases each). The CDR3 has 13 amino acids. Germline CDR1 is SSHAT and CDR2 is FNYEAQ (reference sequence). The CDR3, as DNA: TGTGCTAGCAGCTTCGACGAGGGACGGGAGCAGTACTTC. It specifies CASSFDEGREQYF.

In its sample, this clone was seen a few times. This chain joins TRBV18 and TRBJ1-2; D uncertain. In germline, CDR1 is KGHSH, CDR2 LQKENI. The CDR3 sequence is 16 residues long. Trimming took 2 bases from V and 4 from J, leaving 17 bases between them. CDR3 protein: CASSPTSARTLYGYTF. CDR3 sequence (DNA): TGTGCCAGCTCACCAACAAGTGCCAGGACTCTCTATGGCTACACCTTC.

This clone was picked up a small number of times. This chain joins TRBV11-2 and TRBJ2-4; maybe TRBD2 (5 bases). V lost 0 bases, J lost 6 bases, and 12 bases lay in between. This CDR3 has 15 residues. CDR1 and CDR2 (germline): SGHAT, FQNNGV. In DNA form, the CDR3 reads TGTGCCAGCAGCTTAGATGGACTTCTCACAAACATTCAGTACTTC. It yields the protein CASSLDGLLTNIQYF.

This clone has more than one count but fewer than ten. The chain uses TRBV7-2 and TRBJ1-1; 7 bases match TRBD1. Trimming took 5 bases from V and 6 from J; bases not matched to a gene: 9. The CDR3 is 14 residues long. Germline V gene data show CDR1 as SGHTA and CDR2 as FQGNSA. In DNA form, the CDR3 reads TGTGCCAGCAGCAGATCCGGGACAGAGGCTGAAGCTTTCTTT. Residues: CASSRSGTEAEAFF.

This clone has just a few counts. The V call is TRBV10-3, the J call TRBJ2-7; 12 bases are a match to TRBD2. After removal of 3 bases from V and 0 bases from J, the junction contained 3 bases not matched to a gene. Germline assignment: CDR1 ENHRY and CDR2 SYGVKD. This CDR3 is 16 amino acids long. CDR3 amino acids: CAISETSGGNSYEQYF. CDR3 DNA: TGTGCCATCAGTGAAACTAGCGGGGGGAACTCCTACGAGCAGTACTTC.